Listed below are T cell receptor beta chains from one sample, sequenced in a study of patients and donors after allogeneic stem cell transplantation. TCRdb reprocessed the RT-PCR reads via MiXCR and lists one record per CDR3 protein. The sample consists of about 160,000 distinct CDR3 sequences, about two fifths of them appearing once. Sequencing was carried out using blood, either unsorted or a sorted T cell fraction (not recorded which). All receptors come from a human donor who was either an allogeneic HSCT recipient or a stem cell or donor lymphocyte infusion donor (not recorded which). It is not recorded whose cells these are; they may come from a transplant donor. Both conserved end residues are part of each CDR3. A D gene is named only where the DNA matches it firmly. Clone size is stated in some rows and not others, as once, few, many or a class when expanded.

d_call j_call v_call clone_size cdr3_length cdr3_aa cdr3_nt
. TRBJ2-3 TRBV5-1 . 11 CASSSENTQYF TGCGCCAGCAGCTCTGAGAATACGCAGTATTTT
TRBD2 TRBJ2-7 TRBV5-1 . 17 CASSYGLAGGRPYEQYF TGCGCCAGCAGCTATGGACTAGCGGGGGGCAGGCCCTACGAGCAGTACTTC
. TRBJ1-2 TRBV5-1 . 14 CASSLAGPSRGYTF TGCGCCAGCAGCTTGGCCGGGCCCTCGAGGGGCTACACCTTC
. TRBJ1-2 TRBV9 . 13 CASSVVEGYGYTF TGTGCCAGCAGCGTAGTTGAGGGCTATGGCTACACCTTC
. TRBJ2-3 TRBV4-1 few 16 CASSQEAADSTDTQYF TGCGCCAGCAGCCAAGAGGCGGCAGATAGCACAGATACGCAGTATTTT
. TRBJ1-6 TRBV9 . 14 CASSVEGQNSPLHF TGTGCCAGCAGCGTAGAGGGGCAGAATTCACCCCTCCACTTT
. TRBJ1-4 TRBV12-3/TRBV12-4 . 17 CASSLWYSGGPEEKLFF TGTGCCAGCAGTTTGTGGTACTCCGGGGGGCCGGAGGAAAAACTGTTTTTT
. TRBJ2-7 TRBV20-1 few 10 CSAHGNEQYF TGCAGTGCCCATGGGAACGAGCAGTACTTC
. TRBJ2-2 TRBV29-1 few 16 CSVEDPTGTNTGELFF TGCAGCGTTGAAGATCCGACAGGGACTAACACCGGGGAGCTGTTTTTT
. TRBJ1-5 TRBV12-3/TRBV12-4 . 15 CASSLDGLSNQPQHF TGTGCCAGCAGTCTCGACGGTCTAAGCAATCAGCCCCAGCATTTT
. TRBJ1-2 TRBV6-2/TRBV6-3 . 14 CASSYGAANYGYTF TGTGCCAGCAGTTACGGGGCAGCAAACTATGGCTACACCTTC
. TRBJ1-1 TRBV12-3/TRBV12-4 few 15 CASTTNRASNTEAFF TGTGCCAGCACCACGAACAGGGCTTCGAACACTGAAGCTTTCTTT
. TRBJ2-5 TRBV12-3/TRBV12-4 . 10 CASSGKTQYF TGTGCCAGCAGCGGAAAGACCCAGTACTTC
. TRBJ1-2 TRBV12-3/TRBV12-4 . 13 CASSPVVGGGYTF TGTGCCAGCAGCCCGGTCGTGGGAGGAGGCTACACCTTC
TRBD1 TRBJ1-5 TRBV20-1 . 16 CSATSWAGGRNQPQHF TGCAGTGCGACCTCGTGGGCAGGGGGTCGCAATCAGCCCCAGCATTTT
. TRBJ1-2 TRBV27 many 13 CASRPGGIYGYTF TGTGCCAGCCGACCCGGCGGGATCTATGGCTACACCTTC
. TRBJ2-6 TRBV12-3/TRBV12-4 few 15 CASSGLASGANVLTF TGTGCCAGCAGTGGACTGGCCTCTGGGGCCAACGTCCTGACTTTC
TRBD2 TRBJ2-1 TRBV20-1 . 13 CSVVAGPYNEQFF TGCAGTGTCGTAGCGGGGCCTTACAATGAGCAGTTCTTC
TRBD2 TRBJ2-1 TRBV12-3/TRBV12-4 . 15 CASRPLGSGAREQFF TGTGCCAGCAGACCCCTCGGTAGCGGGGCCAGGGAGCAGTTCTTC
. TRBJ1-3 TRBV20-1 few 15 CSARDIREGRNTIYF TGCAGTGCTAGAGATATCAGGGAGGGCAGAAACACCATATATTTT
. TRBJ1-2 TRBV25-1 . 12 CASSGSRYGYTF TGTGCCAGCAGCGGATCCCGGTATGGCTACACCTTC
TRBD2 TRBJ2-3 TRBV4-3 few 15 CASSLSAGESDTQYF TGCGCCAGCAGCCTCTCAGCGGGGGAGTCAGATACGCAGTATTTT
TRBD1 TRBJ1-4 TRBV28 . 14 CASSPTGSLEKLFF TGTGCCAGCAGTCCGACAGGGAGTTTGGAAAAACTGTTTTTT
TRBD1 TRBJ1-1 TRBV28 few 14 CASTRGARNTEAFF TGTGCCAGCACCAGGGGGGCGCGAAACACTGAAGCTTTCTTT
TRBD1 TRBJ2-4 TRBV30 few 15 CAWSVHRGSKNIQYF TGTGCCTGGAGTGTACACAGGGGGTCCAAAAACATTCAGTACTTC
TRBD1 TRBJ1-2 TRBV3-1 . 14 CASSQAGGNYGYTF TGTGCCAGCAGCCAAGCAGGGGGAAACTATGGCTACACCTTC
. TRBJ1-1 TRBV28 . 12 CASSLEFREAFF TGTGCCAGCAGTTTAGAATTCAGAGAAGCTTTCTTT
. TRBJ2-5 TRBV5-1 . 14 CASSLGPVQETQYF TGCGCCAGCAGCTTAGGACCGGTACAAGAGACCCAGTACTTC
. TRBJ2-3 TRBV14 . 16 CASSPEASSSTDTQYF TGTGCCAGCAGCCCAGAAGCCAGCTCTAGCACAGATACGCAGTATTTT
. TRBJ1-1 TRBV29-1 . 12 CSGGRQNTEAFF TGCAGCGGTGGAAGACAGAACACTGAAGCTTTCTTT
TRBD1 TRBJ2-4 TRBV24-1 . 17 CATSDSWGTGSKNIQYF TGTGCCACCAGTGATTCGTGGGGGACAGGGAGCAAAAACATTCAGTACTTC
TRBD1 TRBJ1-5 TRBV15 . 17 CATSTIRDRGAYQPQHF TGTGCCACCAGCACAATTCGGGACAGGGGGGCGTATCAGCCCCAGCATTTT
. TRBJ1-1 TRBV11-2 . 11 CASSLEGAAFF TGTGCCAGCAGCTTAGAAGGGGCGGCTTTCTTT
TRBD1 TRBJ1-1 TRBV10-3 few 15 CAIREPQGANTEAFF TGTGCCATCAGAGAACCTCAGGGGGCGAACACTGAAGCTTTCTTT
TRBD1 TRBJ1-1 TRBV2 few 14 CASSETQGTPEAFF TGTGCCAGCAGTGAAACACAGGGGACTCCTGAAGCTTTCTTT
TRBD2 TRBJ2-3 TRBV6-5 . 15 CASRYGGGSTDTQYF TGTGCCTCCCGCTACGGGGGGGGGAGCACAGATACGCAGTATTTT
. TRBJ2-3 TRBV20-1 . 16 CSARPWVGRGPDTQYF TGCAGTGCTAGACCCTGGGTAGGAAGGGGCCCAGATACGCAGTATTTT
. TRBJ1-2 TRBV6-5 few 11 CASSYFGGYTF TGTGCCAGCAGTTACTTTGGGGGCTACACCTTC
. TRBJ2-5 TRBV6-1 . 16 CASSEFRAGKGETQYF TGTGCCAGCAGTGAATTCAGAGCAGGGAAGGGAGAGACCCAGTACTTC
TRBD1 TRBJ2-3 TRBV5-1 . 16 CASKLIGTGRTDTQYF TGCGCCAGCAAATTAATAGGGACAGGGCGCACAGATACGCAGTATTTT